The 10 T cell receptor beta chains reported below all come from one sample, sequenced in a study of blood T cells in healthy people across ages. A J-beta primer mix and a sample-barcoded 5' primer were used in a second PCR of about 7 to 12 cycles. In TCRdb, the 5' RACE reads were re-called with MiXCR into one record per CDR3 protein. The table lists roughly 1.4 million distinct CDR3 sequences, approximately 59% of them singletons, with over 5.5% in the top ten. The sample was blood. These receptors all stem from a man between 18 and 35 years old in good health.

The chain combines TRBV29-1 with TRBJ1-2; D unresolved. From germline, CDR1 is SQVTM and CDR2 ANQGSEA. The CDR3 spans 12 residues. With 7 bases removed from V and 2 bases from J, the gap between germline ends came to 11 bases. The CDR3 region has the DNA TGCAGCGACATGAGCGGGAACTATGGCTACACCTTC. This translates into CSDMSGNYGYTF.

The chain employs TRBV4-3 and TRBJ1-5, with D perhaps matching TRBD1 (5 bases). Per germline, CDR1 LGHNA and CDR2 YSLEER. Trimming left V 3 bases short and J 3 bases short, with 12 bases between. The CDR3 has 15 amino acids. The CDR3 region is CASSHHQGFNQPQHF. The CDR3 DNA is TGCGCCAGCAGCCATCACCAGGGTTTCAATCAGCCCCAGCATTTT.

V is TRBV4-1 and J is TRBJ2-1; TRBD2 aligns across 7 bases. The V and J ends lost 0 bases and 8 bases, in that order; junction bases with no gene match: 10. The CDR3 is 16 amino acids. The V gene's germline CDR1 is MGHRA and CDR2 YSYEKL. CDR3 bases: TGCGCCAGCAGCCAAGATCGGTCGGGGGGTGGTCATGAGCAGTTCTTC. It specifies CASSQDRSGGGHEQFF.

The gene calls are TRBV20-1 and TRBJ2-3, with D possibly being TRBD2 (6 bases). The CDR3 has 14 amino acids. V was shortened by 3 bases and J by 1 base, with 11 bases between the two germline ends. In germline, CDR1 is DFQATT, CDR2 SNEGSKA (reference sequence). CDR3 loop: CSARAPSGTDTQYF. The CDR3 coding sequence is TGCAGTGCTAGGGCCCCTAGCGGCACAGATACGCAGTATTTT.

This sequence joins TRBV6-4 and TRBJ1-1; 10 bases are a match to TRBD1. V shed 5 bases and J 7 bases; nucleotides not matched to a gene: 4. Per germline, CDR1 MRHNA and CDR2 SNTAGT. The CDR3 length is 13 residues. CDR3: CASSRDRGNEAFF. In nucleotides, the CDR3 is TGTGCCAGCAGTAGGGACAGGGGAAATGAAGCTTTCTTT.

The table lists this clonotype with a few counts. The gene calls are TRBV10-3 and TRBJ1-2; D perhaps matches TRBD1 (5 bases). Per germline, CDR1 ENHRY and CDR2 SYGVKD. V was pared by 10 bases and J by 5 bases, with 20 bases between. There are 14 residues in the CDR3. CDR3 nucleotides: TGTGCCACCCTCGGGGACGCCCGGGGGTATGGCTACACCTTC. This codes for CATLGDARGYGYTF.

The rearrangement links TRBV4-1 to TRBJ2-1; the D is unclear. CDR1 is MGHRA and CDR2 is YSYEKL in the germline V gene. Trimming left V 0 bases short and J 9 bases short, with 6 bases between. The CDR3 is made up of 12 amino acids. CDR3 region: CASSQDPGEQFF. CDR3 DNA: TGCGCCAGCAGCCAAGACCCGGGTGAGCAGTTCTTC.

This CDR3 is CSARTGDTDTQYF. Here the CDR3 DNA reads TGCAGCGCGAGGACAGGGGACACAGATACGCAGTATTTT. This chain joins TRBV29-1 and TRBJ2-3, with 9 positions matching TRBD1. Germline CDR1 and CDR2: SQVTM and ANQGSEA. The CDR3 length is 13 residues. The ends lost 7 bases at V and 2 bases at J; junction bases unmatched: 4.

The rearrangement links TRBV5-6 to TRBJ2-1; D possibly uses TRBD1 or TRBD2 (6 bases each). The germline V gene encodes CDR1 SGHDT and CDR2 YYEEEE. The V end lost 5 bases, the J end lost 2 bases, and 23 bases lay between the germline ends. The CDR3 runs 18 residues. This CDR3 reads CASSSPAGLRGPYNEQFF. CDR3 in DNA: TGTGCCAGCAGTTCCCCGGCGGGACTCAGGGGACCCTACAATGAGCAGTTCTTC.

The chain employs TRBV3-1 and TRBJ2-5, with D maybe TRBD2 (5 bases). V lost 0 bases, J lost 7 bases, and 12 bases lay in between. The length of the CDR3 is 14 residues. CDR1 and CDR2 (germline): LGHDT, YNNKEL (reference sequence). In DNA, the CDR3 is TGTGCCAGCAGCCAAGATGTTAGCGAGGTGACCCAGTACTTC. Its protein is CASSQDVSEVTQYF.